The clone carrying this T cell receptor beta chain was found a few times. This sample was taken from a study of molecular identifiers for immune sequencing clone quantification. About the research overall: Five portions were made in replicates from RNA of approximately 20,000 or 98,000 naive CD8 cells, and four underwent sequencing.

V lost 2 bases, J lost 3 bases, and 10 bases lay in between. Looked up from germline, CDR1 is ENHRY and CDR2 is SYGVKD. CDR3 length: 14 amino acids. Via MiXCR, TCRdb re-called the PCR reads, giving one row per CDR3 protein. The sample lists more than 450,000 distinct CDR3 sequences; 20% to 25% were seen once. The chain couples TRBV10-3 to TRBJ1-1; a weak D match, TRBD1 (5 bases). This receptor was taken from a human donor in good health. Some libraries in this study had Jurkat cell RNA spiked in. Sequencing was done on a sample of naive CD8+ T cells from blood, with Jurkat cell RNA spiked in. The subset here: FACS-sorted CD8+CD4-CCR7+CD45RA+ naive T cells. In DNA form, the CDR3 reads TGTGCCATCAGTGAGACAGGAGGGCACACTGAAGCTTTCTTT. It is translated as CAISETGGHTEAFF.